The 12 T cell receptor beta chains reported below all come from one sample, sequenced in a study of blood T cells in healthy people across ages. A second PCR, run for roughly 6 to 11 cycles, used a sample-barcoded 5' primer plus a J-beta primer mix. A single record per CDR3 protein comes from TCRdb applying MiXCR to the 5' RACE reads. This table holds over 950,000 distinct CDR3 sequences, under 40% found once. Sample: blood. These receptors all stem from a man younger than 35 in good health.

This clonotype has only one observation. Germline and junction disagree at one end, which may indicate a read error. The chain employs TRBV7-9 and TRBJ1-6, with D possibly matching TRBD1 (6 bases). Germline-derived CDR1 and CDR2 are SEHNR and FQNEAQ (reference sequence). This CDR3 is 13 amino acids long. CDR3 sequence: CASRTGTNSPFHF. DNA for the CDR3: TGTGCCAGCAGAACAGGGACCAATTCACCCTTCCACTTT.

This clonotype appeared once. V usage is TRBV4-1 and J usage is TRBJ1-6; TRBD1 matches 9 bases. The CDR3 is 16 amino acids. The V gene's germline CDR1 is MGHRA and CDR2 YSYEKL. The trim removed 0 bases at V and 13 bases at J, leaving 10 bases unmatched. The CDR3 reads CASSQETGTGIFPLHF. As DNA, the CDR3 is TGCGCCAGCAGCCAAGAGACCGGGACAGGGATTTTTCCCCTCCACTTT.

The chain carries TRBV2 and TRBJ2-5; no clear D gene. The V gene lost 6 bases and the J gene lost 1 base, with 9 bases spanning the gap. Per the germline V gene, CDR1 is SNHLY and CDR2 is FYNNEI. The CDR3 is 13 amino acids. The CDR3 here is CASRSLTQETQYF. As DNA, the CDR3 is TGTGCCAGCAGATCGCTAACCCAAGAGACCCAGTACTTC. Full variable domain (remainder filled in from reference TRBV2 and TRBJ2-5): EPEVTQTPSHQVTQMGQEVILRCVPISNHLYFYWYRQILGQKVEFLVSFYNNEISEKSEIFDDQFSVERPDGSNFTLKIRSTKLEDSAMYFCASRSLTQETQYFGPGTRLLVL.

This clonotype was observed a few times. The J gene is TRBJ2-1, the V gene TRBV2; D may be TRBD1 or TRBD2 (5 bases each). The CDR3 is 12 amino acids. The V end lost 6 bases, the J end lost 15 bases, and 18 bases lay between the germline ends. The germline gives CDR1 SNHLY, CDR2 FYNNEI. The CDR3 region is CASRNGASIRFF. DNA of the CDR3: TGTGCCAGCAGAAACGGGGCGTCGATCCGGTTCTTC.

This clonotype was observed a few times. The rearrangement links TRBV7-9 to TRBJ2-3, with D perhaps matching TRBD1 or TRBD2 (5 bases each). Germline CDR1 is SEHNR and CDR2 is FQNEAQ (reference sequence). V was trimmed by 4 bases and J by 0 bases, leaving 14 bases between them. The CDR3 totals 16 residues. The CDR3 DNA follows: TGTGCCAGCAGCTCCCGGGACGGAATTAGCACAGATACGCAGTATTTT. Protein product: CASSSRDGISTDTQYF.

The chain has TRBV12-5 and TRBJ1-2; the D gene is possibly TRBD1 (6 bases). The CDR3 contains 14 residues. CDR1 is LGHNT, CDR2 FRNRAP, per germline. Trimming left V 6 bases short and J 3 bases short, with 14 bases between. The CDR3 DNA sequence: TGTGCTAGTGGATACACAGGGACGGACTATGGCTACACCTTC. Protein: CASGYTGTDYGYTF.

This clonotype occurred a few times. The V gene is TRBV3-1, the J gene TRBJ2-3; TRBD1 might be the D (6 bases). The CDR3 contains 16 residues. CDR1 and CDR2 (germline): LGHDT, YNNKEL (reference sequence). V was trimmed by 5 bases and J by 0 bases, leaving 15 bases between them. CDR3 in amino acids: CASSYSGTTSTDTQYF. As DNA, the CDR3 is TGTGCCAGCAGCTACTCCGGGACAACTAGCACAGATACGCAGTATTTT.

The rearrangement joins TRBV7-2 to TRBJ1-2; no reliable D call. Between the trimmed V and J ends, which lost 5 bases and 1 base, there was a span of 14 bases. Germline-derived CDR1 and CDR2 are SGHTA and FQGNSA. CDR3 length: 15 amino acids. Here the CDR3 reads CASSPRVVLNYGYTF. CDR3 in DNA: TGTGCCAGCAGCCCCCGGGTCGTCCTTAACTATGGCTACACCTTC.

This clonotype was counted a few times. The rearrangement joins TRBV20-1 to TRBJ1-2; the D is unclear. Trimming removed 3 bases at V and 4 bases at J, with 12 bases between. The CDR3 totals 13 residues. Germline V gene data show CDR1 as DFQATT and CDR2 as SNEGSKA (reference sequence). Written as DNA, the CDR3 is TGCAGTGCTAGTAGCGCCGGAGCCTATGGCTACACCTTC. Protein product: CSASSAGAYGYTF.

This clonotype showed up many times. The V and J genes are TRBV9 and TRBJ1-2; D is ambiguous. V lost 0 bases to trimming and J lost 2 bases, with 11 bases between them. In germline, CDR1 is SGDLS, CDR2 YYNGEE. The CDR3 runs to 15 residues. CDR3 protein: CASSVDGGRNYGYTF. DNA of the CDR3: TGTGCCAGCAGCGTAGATGGAGGAAGGAACTATGGCTACACCTTC. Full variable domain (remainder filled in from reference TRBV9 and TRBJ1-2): DSGVTQTPKHLITATGQRVTLRCSPRSGDLSVYWYQQSLDQGLQFLIQYYNGEERAKGNILERFSAQQFPDLHSELNLSSLELGDSALYFCASSVDGGRNYGYTFGSGTRLTVV.

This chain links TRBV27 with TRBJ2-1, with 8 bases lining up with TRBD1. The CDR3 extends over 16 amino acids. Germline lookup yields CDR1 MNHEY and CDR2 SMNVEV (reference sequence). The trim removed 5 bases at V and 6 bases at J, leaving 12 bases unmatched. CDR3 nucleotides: TGTGCCAGCAGTCCGCGACAGGGGTCCCTAATCAATGAGCAGTTCTTC. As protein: CASSPRQGSLINEQFF.

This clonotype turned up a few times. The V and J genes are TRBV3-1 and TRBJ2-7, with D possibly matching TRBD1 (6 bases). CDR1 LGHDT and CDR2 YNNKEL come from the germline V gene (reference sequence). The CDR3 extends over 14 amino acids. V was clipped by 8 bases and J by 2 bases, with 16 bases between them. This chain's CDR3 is CASEDRTATYEQYF. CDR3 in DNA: TGTGCCAGCGAGGATAGGACAGCAACCTACGAGCAGTACTTC.